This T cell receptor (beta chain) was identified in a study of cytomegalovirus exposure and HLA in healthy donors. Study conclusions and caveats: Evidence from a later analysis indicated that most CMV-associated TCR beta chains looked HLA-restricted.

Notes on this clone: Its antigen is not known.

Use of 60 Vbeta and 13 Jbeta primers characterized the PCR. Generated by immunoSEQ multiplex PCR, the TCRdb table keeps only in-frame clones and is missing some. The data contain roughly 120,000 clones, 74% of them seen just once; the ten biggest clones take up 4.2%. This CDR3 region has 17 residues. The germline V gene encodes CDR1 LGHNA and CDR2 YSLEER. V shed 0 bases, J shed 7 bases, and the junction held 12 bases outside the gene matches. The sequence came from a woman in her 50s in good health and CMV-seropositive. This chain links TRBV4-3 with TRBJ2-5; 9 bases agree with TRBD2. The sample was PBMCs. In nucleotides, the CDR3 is TGCGCCAGCAGCCAAGATGGTCTAGCGGGGACACCCGGGACCCAGTACTTC. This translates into CASSQDGLAGTPGTQYF.